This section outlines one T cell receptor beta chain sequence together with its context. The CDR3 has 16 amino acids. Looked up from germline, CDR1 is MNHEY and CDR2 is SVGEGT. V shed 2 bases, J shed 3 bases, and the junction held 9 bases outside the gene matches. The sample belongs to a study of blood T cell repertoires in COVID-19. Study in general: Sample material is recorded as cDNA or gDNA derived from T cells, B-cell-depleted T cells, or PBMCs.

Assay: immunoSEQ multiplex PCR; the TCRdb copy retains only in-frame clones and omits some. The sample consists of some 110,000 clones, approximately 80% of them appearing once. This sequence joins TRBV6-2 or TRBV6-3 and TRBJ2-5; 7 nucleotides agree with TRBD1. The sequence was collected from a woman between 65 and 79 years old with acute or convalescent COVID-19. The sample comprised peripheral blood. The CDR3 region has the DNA TGTGCCAGCAGTTACGTGACAGGGCGTACGGAAGAGACCCAGTACTTC. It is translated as CASSYVTGRTEETQYF.